This passage covers 22 T cell receptor beta chains from one sample sequenced in a study of Tregs in tolerant kidney transplant recipients. Profiling relied on immunoSEQ multiplex PCR, and the TCRdb table lists in-frame clones only, not all of them. The sample's table shows 10,000 or so clones. Mixed chimerism was transient after nonmyeloablative marrow transplants from related graft donors. The sample here was CD8+ T cells from blood (PBMCs), taken 24 months after the transplant. The receptors were sampled from a human patient who received a combined kidney and bone marrow transplant. The graft donor may be the source of some T cells.

With regard to this clone: Coverage ceases 3 residues before the CDR3 finishes, and the germline J gene fills in the end. The chain joins TRBV7-8 to TRBJ2-6; D ambiguous. The ends were cut back, 4 bases at V and 2 bases at J, with 9 bases in the middle. In germline, CDR1 is SGHVS, CDR2 FQNEAQ. The CDR3 consists of 15 residues. Incomplete CDR3 DNA: TGTGCCAGCAGCTCCCCTTACACTGGGGCCAACGTC. Protein sequence: CASSSPYTGANV. In full, the CDR3 reads CASSSPYTGANVLTF.

On this clone: The CDR3 extends 3 residues past the end of the read, so its final part is completed from the germline J gene. The chain couples TRBV18 to TRBJ2-3; 7 bases agree with TRBD2. After removal of 4 bases from V and 1 base from J, the junction contained 8 bases not matched to a gene. CDR1 and CDR2 from the germline V gene are KGHSH and LQKENI. The CDR3 has 16 amino acids. CDR3 residues: CASSLQRDRRTDTQYF. The CDR3 bases that were read are TGTGCCAGCTCACTCCAGCGGGACCGTCGCACAGATACG.

Concerning this clone: Read coverage stops 3 residues before the CDR3 terminus; the germline J gene supplies the remainder. The chain combines TRBV30 with TRBJ1-2; D not resolved. Germline CDR1 is GTSNPN and CDR2 is SVGIG (reference sequence). V shed 5 bases and J shed 5 bases, with 12 bases lying between them. CDR3 length: 12 residues. This chain's CDR3 is CAWDRRVYGYTF. The sequenced part of the CDR3 DNA is TGTGCCTGGGATCGTAGGGTTTATGGC.

Concerning this clone itself: The read falls 3 residues short of the CDR3 end, and the missing part is taken from the germline J gene. The chain carries TRBV27 and TRBJ2-7; TRBD2 matches at 13 bases. The CDR3 spans 18 residues. Germline assignment: CDR1 MNHEY and CDR2 SMNVEV (reference sequence). The V and J ends lost 4 bases and 2 bases, in that order; junction bases with no gene match: 11. CDR3 in amino acids: CASSSTSGRAKLPYEQYF. Partial CDR3 DNA: TGTGCCAGCAGTTCTACTAGCGGGAGGGCCAAGCTGCCCTACGAG.

The CDR3 DNA, read in part, is TGTGCCAGCAGTTTTCCGGGACAGGGGACCTTCTACGAG. The encoded protein is CASSFPGQGTFYE. The full CDR3 sequence reads CASSFPGQGTFYEQYF. The V gene is TRBV2, the J gene TRBJ2-7; 10 nucleotides agree with TRBD1. The read halts 3 residues ahead of the CDR3 end, with the missing end drawn from the germline J gene. The V gene's germline CDR1 is SNHLY and CDR2 FYNNEI. V was clipped by 5 bases and J by 3 bases; unmatched bases: 10. This CDR3 comprises 16 residues. Using reference TRBV2 and TRBJ2-7 for the parts outside the CDR3, the full variable domain is EPEVTQTPSHQVTQMGQEVILRCVPISNHLYFYWYRQILGQKVEFLVSFYNNEISEKSEIFDDQFSVERPDGSNFTLKIRSTKLEDSAMYFCASSFPGQGTFYEQYFGPGTRLTVT.

In regard to this clone: The read finishes 3 residues shy of the CDR3 end, and the germline J gene is used to complete it. The genes are TRBV13 and TRBJ2-2, with 8 nucleotides matching TRBD1. The V gene end was trimmed by 4 bases and the J gene end by 5 bases; junction bases not matched to a gene: 6. Germline V lookup: CDR1 PRHDT, CDR2 FYEKMQ (reference sequence). This CDR3 region has 15 residues. The CDR3 sequence is CASSYDRGGTGELFF. Incomplete CDR3 DNA: TGTGCCAGCAGCTACGACAGGGGAGGAACCGGGGAG.

Comments on this clone: Sequencing ends 3 residues short of the CDR3 end; the germline J gene provides the rest. The V gene is TRBV5-6, the J gene TRBJ2-7; D unclear. CDR1 and CDR2 (germline): SGHDT, YYEEEE. V lost 1 base and J 5 bases, leaving 10 bases between the germline ends. The CDR3 has 13 residues. The CDR3 reads CASSLRRSNEQYF. Partial CDR3 DNA: TGTGCCAGCAGCTTGAGGCGGAGCAACGAG.

As concerns this clone: The read comes to an end 3 residues before the CDR3 does, leaving the germline J gene to fill in the end. The V gene is TRBV6-1, the J gene TRBJ2-1, with D unresolved. There are 15 residues in the CDR3. Germline values: CDR1 MNHNS, CDR2 SASEGT. The V end lost 1 base, the J end lost 4 bases, and 11 bases lay between the germline ends. Incomplete CDR3 DNA: TGTGCCAGCAGTGAAGTTATCACACTATACAATGAG. It encodes CASSEVITLYNE. The complete CDR3 protein is CASSEVITLYNEQFF.

Concerning this clone: The read halts 3 residues ahead of the CDR3 end, with the missing end drawn from the germline J gene. The genes are TRBV13 and TRBJ2-5; 11 bases fit TRBD2. With V trimmed by 1 base and J by 2 bases, 3 bases remained unmatched. Germline values: CDR1 PRHDT, CDR2 FYEKMQ (reference sequence). The CDR3 contains 16 residues. CDR3: CASSLATSGTQETQYF. The sequenced part of the CDR3 DNA is TGTGCCAGCAGCTTAGCGACTAGCGGGACTCAAGAGACC.

Of note for this clone: The observed sequence ends 3 residues before the CDR3 terminus, with the missing tail filled in from the germline J gene. The V and J genes are TRBV7-8 and TRBJ2-5, with D possibly matching TRBD2 (7 bases). The CDR3 consists of 12 residues. V was cut by 10 bases and J by 2 bases, with 11 bases left in between. Looked up from germline, CDR1 is SGHVS and CDR2 is FQNEAQ. The CDR3 is CATEGGQETQYF. Incomplete CDR3 DNA: TGTGCCACCGAGGGGGGGCAAGAGACC. The full variable domain, with the rest looked up from reference TRBV7-8 and TRBJ2-5, is GAGVSQSPRYKVAKRGQDVALRCDPISGHVSLFWYQQALGQGPEFLTYFQNEAQLDKSGLPSDRFFAERPEGSVSTLKIQRTQQEDSAVYLCATEGGQETQYFGPGTRLLVL.

Concerning this clone: Read sequence stops 3 residues before the CDR3 end, and the germline J gene provides the missing end. This chain connects TRBV7-3 to TRBJ2-7, with 7 bases fitting TRBD2. J was trimmed by 4 bases and V by 6 bases; bases with no gene match: 6. This CDR3 has 13 residues. CDR1 SGHTA and CDR2 FQGTGA come from the germline V gene. The CDR3 here is CASSQTSSYEQYF. The DNA read from the CDR3 is TGTGCCAGCAGTCAGACTAGCTCTTACGAG. Variable domain in full (rest from reference TRBV7-3 and TRBJ2-7): GAGVSQTPSNKVTEKGKYVELRCDPISGHTALYWYRQSLGQGPEFLIYFQGTGAADDSGLPNDRFFAVRPEGSVSTLKIQRTERGDSAVYLCASSQTSSYEQYFGPGTRLTVT.

To note about this clone: The read comes to an end 3 residues before the CDR3 does, leaving the germline J gene to fill in the end. The rearrangement joins TRBV5-4 to TRBJ2-7; 10 nucleotides agree with TRBD2. The CDR3 extends over 15 amino acids. Germline assignment: CDR1 SGHNT and CDR2 YYREEE (reference sequence). Losses at the gene ends were 1 base for V and 4 bases for J; bases not matched to a gene: 5. CDR3 sequence: CASSLFPSGSYEQYF. The covered CDR3 bases are TGTGCCAGCAGCTTGTTTCCTAGCGGGAGTTACGAG.

Comment on this clone: The observed sequence ends 3 residues before the CDR3 terminus, with the missing tail filled in from the germline J gene. The chain combines TRBV19 with TRBJ2-1, with D uncertain. Germline loops: CDR1 LNHDA, CDR2 SQIVND (reference sequence). CDR3 length: 15 amino acids. V was pared by 3 bases and J by 0 bases, with 9 bases between. Incomplete CDR3 DNA: TGTGCCAGTAGTATCCTCGCGAACTCCTACAATGAG. This encodes CASSILANSYNE. The CDR3, in full, reads CASSILANSYNEQFF.

Comment on this clone: The read halts 3 residues ahead of the CDR3 end, with the missing end drawn from the germline J gene. The chain employs TRBV7-9 and TRBJ1-2; TRBD1 aligns across 7 bases. Germline trimming cut 5 bases from V and 2 bases from J; bases unmatched to any gene: 5. Germline-derived CDR1 and CDR2 are SEHNR and FQNEAQ (reference sequence). This CDR3 is built from 14 residues. The part of the CDR3 DNA that was read is TGTGCCAGCAGCCAAGGGACAGCCAACTATGGC. Its protein is CASSQGTANYG. The whole CDR3 protein reads CASSQGTANYGYTF.

Regarding this clone: The CDR3 is cut off 3 residues early in the read; its end comes from the germline J gene. The chain is built from TRBV7-9 and TRBJ1-6; D ambiguous. The CDR3 consists of 15 residues. Germline-derived CDR1 and CDR2 are SEHNR and FQNEAQ (reference sequence). V was shortened by 6 bases and J by 9 bases, with 18 bases between the two germline ends. The CDR3 DNA, read in part, is TGTGCCAGCAGACCTAAGGAGGGCCCCTTTTCACCC. Translated: CASRPKEGPFSP. The complete CDR3 reads CASRPKEGPFSPLHF.

A note on this clone: The read terminates 3 residues ahead of where the CDR3 ends, so the germline J gene completes it. The chain uses TRBV11-2 and TRBJ2-1, with TRBD2 as a possible D gene (6 bases). This CDR3 contains 15 residues. Trimming stripped 3 bases from V and 0 bases from J, with 9 bases between. Germline assignment: CDR1 SGHAT and CDR2 FQNNGV. The sequenced CDR3 bases are TGTGCCAGCAGCTTTGGGCGGGGCTCCTACAATGAG. Its protein product is CASSFGRGSYNE. In full, the CDR3 reads CASSFGRGSYNEQFF.

As to this clone: The read gets to within 3 residues of the CDR3 end, and the germline J gene fills in the rest. This chain uses TRBV11-1 with TRBJ2-7, with no clear D. CDR3 length equals 14 residues. V lost 2 bases and J 1 base, leaving 9 bases between the germline ends. CDR1 is SGHAT, CDR2 FQDESV, per germline (reference sequence). The CDR3 here is CASSLLGSSYEQYF. The CDR3 DNA, read in part, is TGTGCCAGCAGCTTATTGGGCAGTTCCTACGAG.

Concerning this clone: The read terminates 3 residues ahead of where the CDR3 ends, so the germline J gene completes it. The chain carries TRBV20-1 and TRBJ2-7, with TRBD1 matching 9 bases. Germline V gene data show CDR1 as DFQATT and CDR2 as SNEGSKA (reference sequence). V shed 0 bases, J shed 6 bases, and the junction held 9 bases outside the gene matches. The CDR3 is made up of 15 amino acids. The part of the CDR3 DNA that was read is TGCAGTGCTAGAGATCGCGGGACAGGGCGGCCCGAG. Translated: CSARDRGTGRPE. The CDR3 as a whole reads CSARDRGTGRPEQYF.

Concerning this clone: Read data end 3 residues before the CDR3 end; the end is taken from the germline J gene. The rearrangement links TRBV19 to TRBJ1-1; 8 nucleotides match TRBD1. This CDR3 spans 15 amino acids. The germline CDR1 and CDR2 sequences are LNHDA and SQIVND (reference sequence). Trimming took 4 bases from V and 5 from J; bases not matched to a gene: 9. The chain's CDR3 is CASSNHGTGRTEAFF. Incomplete CDR3 DNA: TGTGCCAGTAGTAACCACGGGACAGGAAGGACTGAA.

In regard to this clone: The read stops 3 residues short of the end of the CDR3; the missing end is completed from the germline J gene. The V and J genes are TRBV29-1 and TRBJ2-2; D is possibly TRBD1 (5 bases). In germline, CDR1 is SQVTM, CDR2 ANQGSEA. Trimming took 7 bases from V and 0 from J, leaving 9 bases between them. This CDR3 has 13 residues. The CDR3 reads CSATASNTGELFF. The part of the CDR3 DNA that was read is TGCAGCGCGACAGCTTCGAACACCGGGGAG.

Turning to this clone: The CDR3 end lies 3 residues beyond the end of the read and is filled in from the germline J gene. The genes are TRBV7-8 and TRBJ1-5; 7 positions agree with TRBD1. The CDR3 is made up of 17 amino acids. Losses at the gene ends were 8 bases for V and 0 bases for J; bases not matched to a gene: 13. Germline V gene sequence: CDR1 SGHVS, CDR2 FQNEAQ. The CDR3 sequence: CASRPTGVGNSNQPQHF. The covered CDR3 bases are TGTGCCAGCCGCCCCACAGGGGTCGGGAATAGCAATCAGCCC. The variable domain in full, completed from reference TRBV7-8 and TRBJ1-5, reads GAGVSQSPRYKVAKRGQDVALRCDPISGHVSLFWYQQALGQGPEFLTYFQNEAQLDKSGLPSDRFFAERPEGSVSTLKIQRTQQEDSAVYLCASRPTGVGNSNQPQHFGDGTRLSIL.

Note on this clone: The CDR3 end falls 3 residues outside the read, so it is completed with the germline J gene. This chain uses TRBV19 with TRBJ2-1; D possibly corresponds to TRBD2 (5 bases). V was cut by 1 base and J by 1 base, with 8 bases left in between. From germline, CDR1 is LNHDA and CDR2 SQIVND (reference sequence). There are 15 residues in the CDR3. This CDR3 is CASSIARGSYNEQFF. The part of the CDR3 DNA that was read is TGTGCCAGTAGTATAGCCCGGGGTTCCTACAATGAG.